This T cell receptor (beta chain) was sequenced during a study of T-cell reconstitution after alpha-beta-depleted transplantation in children. The CDR3 runs to 15 residues. The germline V gene has CDR1 SQVTM and CDR2 ANQGSEA. The V gene end was trimmed by 6 bases and the J gene end by 7 bases; junction bases not matched to a gene: 15. Study-level findings and limits: Some patients owed their high day-60 TCRbeta diversity to surviving recipient T cells and thymic progenitors. After one year, T-cell counts and TCRbeta diversity mostly came from new T cells. By about two months after transplant, alpha-beta T cells reportedly arose from several hundred graft clones that had expanded.

TCRbeta library preparation incorporated unique molecular identifiers. TCRdb reprocessed the PCR reads with MiXCR, giving one entry per CDR3 protein. The sample lists about 610,000 distinct CDR3 sequences; approximately 30% were seen once. In regard to this clonotype: The antigen is unknown.

The rearrangement uses TRBV29-1 and TRBJ2-1; 7 positions match TRBD2. The sample was PBMCs, taken before TCRalphabeta/CD19-depleted stem cell transplant. This clonotype was sampled from a boy in the first two years of life with Wiskott-Aldrich syndrome, due to receive a stem cell transplant. The CDR3 loop is CSVPLPGGRRNEQFF. CDR3 sequence (DNA): TGCAGCGTGCCCCTCCCGGGCGGGAGACGGAATGAGCAGTTCTTC.